Following are 4 T cell receptor beta chains from one sample sequenced in a study of cytotoxic CD8 clonotypes in ibrutinib-treated CLL. Some clones are missing from TCRdb's copy, which holds only in-frame ones; the method was immunoSEQ multiplex PCR. This table has more than 110,000 clones, around 82% appearing once. This material consisted of PBMCs, taken after 36 months of ibrutinib treatment. The source is a human donor with chronic lymphocytic leukemia.

The genes are TRBV6-5 and TRBJ2-5; 7 positions agree with TRBD2. Per germline, CDR1 MNHEY and CDR2 SVGAGI. Trimming removed 6 bases from V and 3 bases from J; junction bases left unmatched: 10. The CDR3 is made up of 15 amino acids. The CDR3 nucleotides read TGTGCCAGCAGCAGACTCGGAGCGGGAAAAGAGACCCAGTACTTC. This translates into CASSRLGAGKETQYF.

The rearrangement uses TRBV15 and TRBJ1-5, with a possible D match to TRBD1 (6 bases). This CDR3 contains 15 residues. The V end was cut by 0 bases, the J end by 3 bases, with 9 bases between. Looked up from germline, CDR1 is LNHNV and CDR2 is YYDKDF (reference sequence). The CDR3 nucleotides are TGTGCCACCAGCAGAGATACGGGGGCCAATCAGCCCCAGCATTTT. Its translation: CATSRDTGANQPQHF.

This chain connects TRBV5-1 to TRBJ2-6, with D tentatively TRBD1 (6 bases). V lost 2 bases to trimming and J lost 2 bases, with 11 bases between them. This CDR3 is built from 16 residues. Per germline, CDR1 SGHRS and CDR2 YFSETQ. The CDR3 region is CASSFLNRAGANVLTF. DNA for the CDR3: TGCGCCAGCAGCTTCCTAAACAGGGCTGGGGCCAACGTCCTGACTTTC.

This sequence joins TRBV29-1 and TRBJ1-4, with D hard to call. V shed 7 bases and J shed 7 bases, with 10 bases lying between them. CDR1 is SQVTM and CDR2 is ANQGSEA in the germline V gene. The length of the CDR3 is 11 residues. As DNA, the CDR3 is TGCAGCGCGGACCCAGGTGAAAAACTGTTTTTT. It encodes CSADPGEKLFF.